This T cell receptor (beta chain) was identified during a study of CD8 T cells in Susac syndrome. An input of about 0.5 to 1 ug of RNA was subjected to reverse transcription using random hexamers. Each CDR3 protein gets one entry after TCRdb re-called the immunoSEQ multiplex PCR reads with MiXCR. The sample has 400,000 or so distinct CDR3 sequences; 75% to 90% are singletons. This clonotype was detected only a few times. The clonotype comes from a human donor with multiple sclerosis. Sequenced: CD8+ T cells from PBMCs.

This CDR3 reads CASSPVGSGDYNEQFF. The CDR3 DNA reads TGTGCCAGCAGCCCAGTAGGTAGCGGGGACTACAATGAGCAGTTCTTC. V is TRBV7-9 and J is TRBJ2-1; 8 bases align to TRBD2. CDR1 is SEHNR and CDR2 is FQNEAQ in the germline V gene (reference sequence). The V and J ends lost 5 bases and 3 bases, in that order; junction bases with no gene match: 9. The CDR3 contains 16 residues.